Presented here are 8 T cell receptor beta chains from one specimen sequenced in a study of blood T cell repertoires in COVID-19. Assay used: immunoSEQ multiplex PCR; TCRdb lists only in-frame clones, some missing. This table holds just over 75,000 clones, roughly 84% found once. Material: peripheral blood. The source is a man aged 45-65 years with acute or convalescent COVID-19.

This rearrangement joins TRBV30 to TRBJ2-7; 12 bases agree with TRBD1. The germline V gene encodes CDR1 GTSNPN and CDR2 SVGIG (reference sequence). Trimming at V came to 0 bases and at J to 5 bases, leaving 11 bases not matched to a gene. The length of the CDR3 is 17 residues. The CDR3 DNA is TGTGCCTGGAGTGTTGCCCCGGGGGGGACAGGGGGCGACGAGCAGTACTTC. Translated: CAWSVAPGGTGGDEQYF.

The rearrangement links TRBV5-1 to TRBJ2-5; tentatively, D is TRBD2 (6 bases). Trimming removed 6 bases from V and 4 bases from J, with 13 bases in between. CDR1 and CDR2 from the germline V gene are SGHRS and YFSETQ. The CDR3 has 13 residues. The CDR3 coding sequence is TGCGCCAGCACTACGGGAGAGGGAGAGACCCAGTACTTC. Protein product: CASTTGEGETQYF.

This chain uses TRBV14 with TRBJ2-7; 11 nucleotides line up with TRBD2. CDR1 SGHDN and CDR2 FVKESK come from the germline V gene. V shed 3 bases, J shed 5 bases, and the junction held 12 bases outside the gene matches. This CDR3 is built from 17 residues. CDR3 residues: CASSHNSLAGVRNEQYF. Written as DNA, the CDR3 is TGTGCCAGCAGCCATAACTCACTAGCGGGGGTTCGGAACGAGCAGTACTTC. The complete variable domain, with remaining parts taken from reference TRBV14 and TRBJ2-7, reads EAGVTQFPSHSVIEKGQTVTLRCDPISGHDNLYWYRRVMGKEIKFLLHFVKESKQDESGMPNNRFLAERTGGTYSTLKVQPAELEDSGVYFCASSHNSLAGVRNEQYFGPGTRLTVT.

The J gene is TRBJ2-3, the V gene TRBV6-4; 8 nucleotides align to TRBD1. This CDR3 has 15 amino acids. Trimming removed 0 bases from V and 2 bases from J; junction bases left unmatched: 1. The germline V gene has CDR1 MRHNA and CDR2 SNTAGT. The CDR3 bases are TGTGCCAGCAGTGACTCGACAGGGGTCACAGATACGCAGTATTTT. Its protein is CASSDSTGVTDTQYF.

The chain uses TRBV7-6 and TRBJ1-1; D is perhaps TRBD1 (6 bases). Trimming shortened V by 5 bases and J by 6 bases, and 10 bases separated the two germline ends. The CDR3 loop spans 12 amino acids. Germline CDR1 SGHVS, CDR2 FNYEAQ. The CDR3 coding sequence is TGTGCCAGCAGCAATGGACAGCCTGAAGCTTTCTTT. Its protein product is CASSNGQPEAFF. Combining the CDR3 with reference TRBV7-6 and TRBJ1-1 gives the whole variable domain GAGVSQSPRYKVTKRGQDVALRCDPISGHVSLYWYRQALGQGPEFLTYFNYEAQQDKSGLPNDRFSAERPEGSISTLTIQRTEQRDSAMYRCASSNGQPEAFFGQGTRLTVV.

The V gene is TRBV23-1, the J gene TRBJ2-1; maybe TRBD1 (6 bases). TRBV23-1 is marked as an open reading frame, function uncertain. V was cut by 0 bases and J by 2 bases, with 8 bases left in between. The CDR3 is 15 amino acids. CDR3: CASSQSNRAYNEQFF. CDR3 DNA sequence: TGCGCCAGCAGTCAATCGAACAGGGCCTACAATGAGCAGTTCTTC.

The rearrangement links TRBV7-6 to TRBJ2-1; tentatively, D is TRBD2 (6 bases). Germline CDR1 reads SGHVS; CDR2 reads FNYEAQ. This CDR3 is 16 amino acids long. V gave up 1 base and J gave up 0 bases, with 10 bases separating them. The CDR3 loop reads CASSLEGSGSYNEQFF. The CDR3 DNA reads TGTGCCAGCAGCTTAGAAGGTAGCGGCTCCTACAATGAGCAGTTCTTC.

J is TRBJ2-7 and V is TRBV6-5; the D gene is possibly TRBD1 (6 bases). Trimming took off 11 bases at V and 4 bases at J, with 9 bases between the two ends. The CDR3 totals 10 residues. Germline V gives CDR1 MNHEY, CDR2 SVGAGI. CDR3 region: CACGQYEQYF. CDR3 nucleotides: TGTGCCTGTGGACAGTACGAGCAGTACTTC.